The next 5 T cell receptor beta chains were all read from a single sample in a study of Ad26.COV2.S vaccination and SARS-CoV-2 variants. As to treatment: 15 to 20 received Ad26.COV2.S at low or high dose, single or two shots; roughly 5 received placebo; per-sample allocation not given. Samples came from day 63 after the first vaccine or placebo injection. Produced via immunoSEQ multiplex PCR; TCRdb's table is partial and in-frame only. The sample has about 350,000 clones, around 90% seen once. The sample here was peripheral blood, taken in a trial of Ad26.COV2.S vaccine versus placebo. The receptors were sampled from a person aged 18-65 years who received the Ad26.COV2.S COVID-19 vaccine or a placebo.

The J gene is TRBJ1-5, the V gene TRBV6-5, with 9 bases fitting TRBD1. CDR1 and CDR2 (germline): MNHEY, SVGAGI. Trimming removed 6 bases from V and 7 bases from J; junction bases left unmatched: 7. The CDR3 has 14 residues. The CDR3 here is CASSVDRGGQPQHF. For the CDR3, the DNA is TGTGCCAGCAGCGTGGACAGGGGAGGGCAGCCCCAGCATTTT.

The rearrangement links TRBV30 to TRBJ2-5, with TRBD1 as a possible D gene (5 bases). From germline, CDR1 is GTSNPN and CDR2 SVGIG (reference sequence). Trimming left V 1 base short and J 5 bases short, with 11 bases between. The CDR3 length is 13 residues. The CDR3 nucleotides are TGTGCCTGGAGTGATGGACAAGGGGAGACCCAGTACTTC. Encoded protein: CAWSDGQGETQYF.

This clone was counted a few times. V gene TRBV6-1 combines with J gene TRBJ1-2, with TRBD1 matching 7 bases. With V trimmed by 4 bases and J by 5 bases, 13 bases remained unmatched. Germline V gene lookup returns CDR1 MNHNS and CDR2 SASEGT. This CDR3 has 16 residues. CDR3 in amino acids: CASSGVGGTDYYGYTF. DNA for the CDR3: TGTGCCAGCAGTGGCGTCGGGGGGACAGACTATTATGGCTACACCTTC.

V is TRBV9 and J is TRBJ2-7; 12 nucleotides match TRBD1. The CDR3 runs to 15 residues. Per the germline V gene, CDR1 is SGDLS and CDR2 is YYNGEE. After removal of 0 bases from V and 6 bases from J, the junction contained 4 bases not matched to a gene. The CDR3 sequence: CASSVEGQGAREQYF. The CDR3 DNA follows: TGTGCCAGCAGCGTAGAGGGACAGGGGGCTCGCGAGCAGTACTTC. Full variable domain (rest looked up from reference TRBV9 and TRBJ2-7): DSGVTQTPKHLITATGQRVTLRCSPRSGDLSVYWYQQSLDQGLQFLIQYYNGEERAKGNILERFSAQQFPDLHSELNLSSLELGDSALYFCASSVEGQGAREQYFGPGTRLTVT.

The chain couples TRBV7-3 to TRBJ2-2; TRBD1 aligns across 8 bases. The trim removed 0 bases at V and 5 bases at J, leaving 5 bases unmatched. CDR1 is SGHTA, CDR2 FQGTGA, per germline. The CDR3 has 16 residues. CDR3 region: CASSLTGRGPTGELFF. The CDR3 bases are TGTGCCAGCAGCTTAACCGGCAGGGGGCCGACCGGGGAGCTGTTTTTT.